This T cell receptor beta chain was sequenced in a study of blood T cell repertoires in COVID-19. Study context: COVID-19 samples from acute and convalescent phases originated in the United States, Italy and Spain.

Original analysis: Reference gene primer amplification in the assay estimated nucleated cell counts. TCRdb's copy holds only in-frame clones and misses some; the assay was immunoSEQ multiplex PCR. V, J and clone size derive from that table, while D and trimming were established from the DNA sequence. The sample has some 40,000 clones, roughly three quarters seen once; the top ten hold roughly 17%. This CDR3 is 14 amino acids long. Germline CDR1 SGHVS, CDR2 FQNEAQ. Trimming removed 2 bases at V and 7 bases at J, with 14 bases between. Source material: peripheral blood. The rearrangement joins TRBV7-8 to TRBJ1-1, with D tentatively TRBD1 (6 bases). This sequence was found in a man aged 70 or older with acute or convalescent COVID-19. The CDR3 DNA reads TGTGCCAGCAGCTTACAGGGGACCGTGGTTGAAGCTTTCTTT. It encodes CASSLQGTVVEAFF.